This entry concerns a single T cell receptor (beta chain). Participant age was about 18 to 100 years, and participants resided in 24 US areas. Which cohort a participant joined came from the clinical history participants gave. This entry belongs to a study of blood T cell repertoires in COVID-19. As for the study in general: Researchers got acute and convalescent COVID-19 samples from the United States, Italy and Spain. Sample material is recorded as cDNA or gDNA derived from T cells, B-cell-depleted T cells, or PBMCs.

Looked up from germline, CDR1 is ENHRY and CDR2 is SYGVKD. This CDR3 contains 16 residues. Between the trimmed V and J ends, which lost 4 bases and 5 bases, there was a span of 21 bases. TCRdb's table, derived via immunoSEQ multiplex PCR, lists solely in-frame clones and lacks some. The sample shows about 200,000 clones, about 82% of them seen only once. The specimen was PBMCs or T cells enriched from blood (not recorded which). The clonotype originates from a middle-aged man with acute COVID-19. The rearrangement uses TRBV10-3 and TRBJ2-7; perhaps TRBD2 as D (5 bases). Written as DNA, the CDR3 is TGTGCCATCAGTGTAGGAGCAGGAGGAACCACGGACGAGCAGTACTTC. It yields the protein CAISVGAGGTTDEQYF.